Each of the 13 T cell receptor beta chains below was sequenced from the same sample in a study of blood T cell repertoires in COVID-19. Sequencing was performed with immunoSEQ multiplex PCR; in TCRdb, only in-frame clones are kept and a portion is missing. The table has 150,000 to 200,000 clones, 70% to 90% seen once. Sequenced: peripheral blood. All receptors come from a man aged 55-75 years with acute or convalescent COVID-19.

The chain combines TRBV3-1 (or the pseudogene TRBV3-2) with TRBJ2-1; 10 bases line up with TRBD1. The CDR3 runs to 16 residues. CDR1 and CDR2 from the germline V gene are LGHDT and YNNKEL (reference sequence). V dropped 4 bases and J dropped 3; count of bases not matched to a gene: 6. CDR3 in amino acids: CASSLRRDRGYNEQFF. CDR3 coding DNA: TGTGCCAGCAGCCTCCGCCGGGACAGGGGCTACAATGAGCAGTTCTTC.

The CDR3 DNA reads as TGTGCCACGTCCGGTCCCGCGGGAGGAAGTGATGAGCAGTTCTTC. Residues: CATSGPAGGSDEQFF. The chain recombines TRBV24-1 with TRBJ2-1; 8 nucleotides agree with TRBD2. CDR3 length equals 15 residues. The V gene's germline CDR1 is KGHDR and CDR2 SFDVKD. The ends lost 10 bases at V and 8 bases at J; junction bases unmatched: 15.

This clone was seen a single time. CDR3 sequence: CASSETSGRASSVSYEQYF. CDR3 in DNA: TGTGCCAGCAGTGAGACTAGCGGGAGGGCTAGCTCGGTCTCCTACGAGCAGTACTTC. The rearrangement links TRBV6-1 to TRBJ2-7; 14 bases align to TRBD2. The V segment lost 3 bases and the J segment 0 bases; nucleotides outside the gene matches: 10. Germline-derived CDR1 and CDR2 are MNHNS and SASEGT. The CDR3 runs to 19 residues.

The V gene is TRBV10-3, the J gene TRBJ2-7; 7 bases line up with TRBD1. This CDR3 contains 16 residues. Germline V gives CDR1 ENHRY, CDR2 SYGVKD. V lost 4 bases, J lost 0 bases, and 9 bases stayed unmatched. In DNA, the CDR3 is TGTGCCATCAGTGGACAGGGTGGTAACAGCTCCTACGAGCAGTACTTC. This sequence encodes CAISGQGGNSSYEQYF.

The J gene is TRBJ2-1, the V gene TRBV11-2; 13 bases agree with TRBD2. Per germline, CDR1 SGHAT and CDR2 FQNNGV. Trimming took 5 bases from V and 8 from J; bases not matched to a gene: 9. The CDR3 length is 16 residues. CDR3 amino acids: CASSASLAGGVHEQFF. The CDR3 DNA sequence: TGTGCCAGCAGCGCCTCACTAGCGGGAGGGGTCCATGAGCAGTTCTTC.

The chain carries TRBV10-3 and TRBJ2-7; 11 positions match TRBD1. In germline, CDR1 is ENHRY, CDR2 SYGVKD. The CDR3 is 15 residues long. Germline trimming cut 6 bases from V and 5 bases from J; bases unmatched to any gene: 9. CDR3 DNA sequence: TGTGCCATCAGGGGGATGGACAGGGGGCTCAACGAGCAGTACTTC. This codes for CAIRGMDRGLNEQYF.

On this clone: Mismatch with germline at one junction end may stem from a read error. The chain uses TRBV18 and TRBJ2-5; maybe TRBD1 (5 bases). The CDR3 has 14 amino acids. Germline loops: CDR1 KGHSH, CDR2 LQKENI. The DNA for the CDR3 is TGTGCCAGCACACCCAGTCAGGGCGTGGGGACCCAGTACTTC. Encoded protein: CASTPSQGVGTQYF. Full variable domain (missing parts from reference TRBV18 and TRBJ2-5): NAGVMQNPRHLVRRRGQEARLRCSPMKGHSHVYWYRQLPEEGLKFMVYLQKENIIDESGMPKERFSAEFPKEGPSILRIQQVVRGDSAAYFCASTPSQGVGTQYFGPGTRLLVL.

The J gene is TRBJ2-2, the V gene TRBV9; 7 bases line up with TRBD2. V trimming: 0 bases; J trimming: 3 bases; junction bases outside the gene matches: 5. The CDR3 totals 16 residues. Germline assignment: CDR1 SGDLS and CDR2 YYNGEE. The CDR3 loop is CASSVGGGKDTGELFF. CDR3 in DNA: TGTGCCAGCAGCGTAGGCGGGGGAAAGGACACCGGGGAGCTGTTTTTT.

This chain connects TRBV9 to TRBJ1-3, with unresolved D. With 4 bases removed from V and 3 bases from J, the gap between germline ends came to 11 bases. There are 14 residues in the CDR3. Germline V lookup: CDR1 SGDLS, CDR2 YYNGEE. Here the CDR3 DNA reads TGTGCCAGCAGCCCAAGCTATAATGGAAACACCATATATTTT. It yields the protein CASSPSYNGNTIYF.

The V gene is TRBV18, the J gene TRBJ2-6, with D possibly being TRBD1 (6 bases). CDR3 size: 17 residues. Per the germline V gene, CDR1 is KGHSH and CDR2 is LQKENI. V dropped 1 base and J dropped 2 bases, with 12 bases sitting between them. CDR3: CASSPRVAGAGANVLTF. The CDR3 region has the DNA TGTGCCAGCTCACCACGGGTAGCAGGGGCTGGGGCCAACGTCCTGACTTTC.

The V and J genes are TRBV29-1 and TRBJ2-3; 8 positions match TRBD1. Trimming cost V 6 bases and J 5 bases; bases outside gene matches: 10. Germline V gives CDR1 SQVTM, CDR2 ANQGSEA. CDR3 length: 14 amino acids. CDR3 DNA sequence: TGCAGCGTGGGACCGGGACAGGTAGGAGATACGCAGTATTTT. Translated: CSVGPGQVGDTQYF.

The chain recombines TRBV2 with TRBJ2-3, with a weak D call TRBD1 (6 bases). V gave up 5 bases and J gave up 2 bases, with 11 bases separating them. Germline values: CDR1 SNHLY, CDR2 FYNNEI. The CDR3 extends over 14 amino acids. The CDR3 sequence: CASSRGIDTDTQYF. CDR3 nucleotide sequence: TGTGCCAGCAGTAGGGGGATCGACACAGATACGCAGTATTTT.

CDR3 in amino acids: CASSSETGGAGNEQFF. The CDR3 DNA reads TGCGCCAGCAGCTCTGAGACAGGGGGCGCGGGCAATGAGCAGTTCTTC. The chain carries TRBV5-1 and TRBJ2-1; 10 nucleotides match TRBD1. The J segment lost 6 bases and the V segment lost 3 bases, leaving 9 bases of the junction unmatched. The CDR3 totals 16 residues. Looked up from germline, CDR1 is SGHRS and CDR2 is YFSETQ.